This entry features one T cell receptor beta chain sequence. Its antigen is undetermined. The data derive from a study of T cell responses to AZD1222 COVID-19 vaccine. General study results and limits: When two AZD1222 doses had been given, Spike-specific TCR breadth and depth rose. Baseline seropositives among AZD1222 recipients totaled only six or seven. Repertoire sampling was restricted to post-peak T cell response timepoints.

The germline V gene encodes CDR1 SGHRS and CDR2 YFSETQ. The CDR3 spans 13 residues. The V end was cut by 4 bases, the J end by 15 bases, with 20 bases between. Method: immunoSEQ multiplex PCR; TCRdb's copy keeps in-frame clones and lacks some. Of some 25,000 clones listed, approximately 86% are singletons. Material: peripheral blood, obtained 28 days after the second AZD1222 dose. The receptor was derived from an adult who received the AZD1222 COVID-19 vaccine. V and J are TRBV5-1 and TRBJ1-5; TRBD1 is a possible D gene (6 bases). DNA for the CDR3: TGCGCCAGCAGCCTAGACTCGGGGGGCCATTGGCATTTT. Amino acid sequence: CASSLDSGGHWHF.